Sequencing of this TCR beta chain was carried out in a study of precursors of human CD4 cytotoxic T cells (dated by TCRdb to 2016 to 2018). Background for the entire study: In total, CD4+ memory subsets from 15 or so donors went into the bulk TCR-seq analysis. TCR-seq analysis of about 14 donors yielded TCRalpha and TCRbeta chain sequences (table S7).

With respect to this clonotype: The specificity of this receptor is unknown. The record has no base qualities; no much larger clone is one base away.

Points the paper makes about the study in general: According to the authors, an observational design in humans cannot definitively determine the direction of differentiation between precursor and effector cells. Only about 95% of the 14 donors were included in some of the bulk TCR-seq comparisons, which suggests that not every subset was available for every donor. Compared with the TCM and TEM subsets, the IL-7Rhigh and IL-7R- TEMRA subsets had more restricted TCR repertoires, marked by lower diversity and more expanded clonotypes. A bigger share of IL-7Rhigh TEMRA clonotypes consisted of expanded effector clonotypes than was the case for TEM or TCM clonotypes.

The germline V gene yields SGHTA for CDR1 and FQGNSA for CDR2. The germline V and J ends show losses of 1 base and 4 bases respectively, and no gene match explains 5 bases of the junction. The CDR3 runs 15 residues from the cysteine to the phenylalanine. The entry retains the CDR3 DNA only, 45 bases that are in frame from base 1. These reads were obtained on an Illumina MiSeq. In the original analysis: To quantify repertoire diversity, the Shannon-Wiener index was calculated using VDJtools. A TCRbeta clonotype was considered expanded if its clonotype frequency was 3 or more. TCRdb passed the public sequencing reads through fastp at Q25 and MiXCR, retaining productive beta sequences. Here each entry gathers all rows of one CDR3 protein and keeps the most common genes and DNA. These V and J calls derive from TCRdb rather than the authors' analysis. Here the sample has a few hundred distinct CDR3 sequences; about 17% occur a single time. The ten most abundant clones make up approximately 15% of the sample.

Bulk UMI-based TCR sequencing was performed on four sorted CD4+ memory subsets (TCM, TEM, IL-7Rhigh TEMRA, IL-7R- TEMRA) to test a precursor-effector relationship among CD4 cytotoxic T cells. Cells were obtained from peripheral blood mononuclear cells isolated from human blood. Source material: memory CD4+ T cells from blood (PBMCs). This sequence was found in a human donor in good health. This chain is built from TRBV7-2 and TRBJ2-7; TRBD1 aligns with 9 central bases. The CDR3 here reads CASSLVGTGSYEQYF. The nucleotide sequence reads TGTGCCAGCAGCTTAGTAGGGACAGGGTCGTACGAGCAGTACTTC. Reference TRBV7-2 and TRBJ2-7 proteins supply the regions before and after the CDR3; the full variable domain is: GAGVSQSPSNKVTEKGKDVELRCDPISGHTALYWYRQSLGQGLEFLIYFQGNSAPDKSGLPSDRFSAERTGGSVSTLTIQRTQQEDSAVYLCASSLVGTGSYEQYFGPGTRLTVT.